A selection of T cell receptor beta chains follows, all from one sample in a study of CD8 T cells in ankylosing spondylitis. TCRdb processed the 5' RACE reads anew with MiXCR; each CDR3 protein has one entry. The profile shows around 100,000 distinct CDR3 sequences, approximately 9.6% of them singletons. Sequenced material: blood, either unsorted or a sorted T cell fraction (not recorded which). The receptors derive from a male donor with ankylosing spondylitis. Both conserved end residues are part of each CDR3. A D gene is named only where the DNA matches it firmly. Some rows mark clone size as missing; the rest say once, few, many or name a class of expanded clone.

>.|TRBJ2-7|.|TRBV11-1
CASSLVGDHEQYF
TGTGCCAGCAGCTTAGTGGGGGACCACGAGCAGTACTTC
>TRBD2|TRBJ2-5|.|TRBV11-2
CASTPMSRRERETQYF
TGTGCCAGCACCCCGATGTCGCGGCGGGAGAGGGAGACCCAGTACTTC
>TRBD2|TRBJ2-1|few|TRBV20-1
CSARVTSGSYNEQFF
TGCAGTGCTAGAGTGACAAGCGGGAGTTACAATGAGCAGTTCTTC
>.|TRBJ2-1|.|TRBV3-1
CASSQPSGGPHEQFF
TGTGCCAGCAGCCAACCGTCAGGAGGGCCTCATGAGCAGTTCTTC
>.|TRBJ1-1|.|TRBV12-3/TRBV12-4
CASNPGAGEAFF
TGTGCCAGCAACCCGGGGGCAGGTGAAGCTTTCTTT
>TRBD1|TRBJ2-5|.|TRBV15
CATSRVQGATDQETQYF
TGTGCCACCAGCAGAGTCCAGGGGGCGACGGATCAAGAGACCCAGTACTTC
>TRBD1|TRBJ1-2|many|TRBV24-1
CATSPGGANGYTF
TGTGCCACCAGTCCAGGGGGCGCGAATGGCTACACCTTC
>TRBD2|TRBJ2-2|many|TRBV12-3/TRBV12-4
CASSTIPSSGGRASTGELFF
TGTGCCAGCAGCACGATCCCCTCTAGCGGCGGGAGGGCCAGCACCGGGGAGCTGTTTTTT
>TRBD1|TRBJ2-7|.|TRBV13
CTSSLRPGQGPFYEQYF
TGTACCAGCAGCTTACGACCCGGACAGGGTCCCTTCTACGAGCAGTACTTC
>TRBD2|TRBJ2-3|few|TRBV13
CASSSRTSGADTQYF
TGTGCCAGCAGCTCACGGACTAGCGGGGCAGATACGCAGTATTTT
>TRBD2|TRBJ2-1|many|TRBV2
CASSEGGSLSEQFF
TGTGCCAGCAGTGAGGGCGGGAGTTTGAGTGAGCAGTTCTTC
>.|TRBJ2-5|.|TRBV2
CASSEIPTEETQYF
TGTGCCAGCAGTGAGATACCCACCGAGGAGACCCAGTACTTC
>.|TRBJ1-5|.|TRBV5-6
CASSSHVDSNQPQHF
TGTGCCAGCAGCTCACACGTTGACAGCAATCAGCCCCAGCATTTT
>.|TRBJ1-5|.|TRBV6-1
CASSERPNQPQHF
TGTGCCAGCAGTGAAAGGCCCAATCAGCCCCAGCATTTT
>.|TRBJ2-1|few|TRBV5-1
CASSSVSTYNEQFF
TGCGCCAGCAGCTCTGTCTCTACCTACAATGAGCAGTTCTTC
>.|TRBJ2-2|.|TRBV24-1
CATSSLGTGELFF
TGTGCCACCAGTAGCCTGGGAACCGGGGAGCTGTTTTTT
>.|TRBJ2-5|few|TRBV7-2
CASSPPRGVGIETQYF
TGTGCCAGCAGCCCCCCCCGCGGGGTGGGGATTGAGACCCAGTACTTC
>.|TRBJ1-5|many|TRBV27
CASSPGNSNQPQHF
TGTGCCAGCAGTCCGGGGAATAGCAATCAGCCCCAGCATTTT
>.|TRBJ1-2|many|TRBV7-9
CASSFNPLDGYTF
TGTGCCAGCAGCTTTAACCCCTTGGATGGCTACACCTTC
>.|TRBJ1-2|many|TRBV20-1
CSARDSGADYGYTF
TGCAGTGCTAGAGATAGCGGGGCGGACTATGGCTACACCTTC
>.|TRBJ2-3|few|TRBV29-1
CSVHFPSRDTDTQYF
TGCAGCGTCCACTTCCCAAGCAGGGACACAGATACGCAGTATTTT